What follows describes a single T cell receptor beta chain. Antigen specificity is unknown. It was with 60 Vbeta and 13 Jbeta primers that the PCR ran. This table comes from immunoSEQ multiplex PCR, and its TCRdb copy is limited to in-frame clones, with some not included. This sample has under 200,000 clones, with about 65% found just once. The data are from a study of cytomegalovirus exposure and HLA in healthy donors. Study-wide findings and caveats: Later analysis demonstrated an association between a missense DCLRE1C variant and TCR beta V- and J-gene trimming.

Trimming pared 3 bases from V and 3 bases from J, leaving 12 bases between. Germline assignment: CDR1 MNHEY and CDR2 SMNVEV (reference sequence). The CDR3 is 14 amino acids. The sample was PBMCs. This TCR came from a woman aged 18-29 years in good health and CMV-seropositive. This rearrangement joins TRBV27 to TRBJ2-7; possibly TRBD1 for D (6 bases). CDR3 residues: CASSFQGYSYEQYF. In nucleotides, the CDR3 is TGTGCCAGCAGTTTTCAGGGGTATAGCTACGAGCAGTACTTC.